The rows below give T cell receptor beta chains drawn from one sample of a study of CD8+CD57+ T cells in acquired aplastic anemia. TCRdb ran MiXCR on the reads and lists one entry per CDR3 protein. The sample comprises about 200,000 distinct CDR3 sequences, about half of which are singletons, and approximately 20% rests with the top ten. The sequenced sample was sorted CD4+, CD8+, or CD8+CD57+ T cells (not recorded which) from PBMCs. The receptors were gathered from a human donor with aplastic anemia. The CDR3 runs from the conserved cysteine through the conserved F or W. D genes are given only for firm matches. The listing skips clone size in some rows; elsewhere it reads once, few, many or a size class.

v_gene,j_gene,d_gene,abundance,CDR3nt,CDR3aa
TRBV7-9,TRBJ2-1,.,many,TGTGCCAGCAGCTTAACACGGACTACCTACAATGAGCAGTTCTTC,CASSLTRTTYNEQFF
TRBV25-1,TRBJ1-1,TRBD1,.,TGTGCCAGCAGTGATCCCTCGGGACAGGGACCAAGGACTGAAGCTTTCTTT,CASSDPSGQGPRTEAFF
TRBV20-1,TRBJ1-2,TRBD1,.,TGCAGTGCTCTCGGGACAGGGGACTCCTATGGCTACACCTTC,CSALGTGDSYGYTF
TRBV7-2,TRBJ1-2,.,.,TGTGCCAGCAGCTTCTGGGACAGCTACACCTTC,CASSFWDSYTF
TRBV20-1,TRBJ2-7,TRBD2,.,TGCAGTGCTAGAGGGATTGAAGGGGAGGGGTACGAGCAGTACTTC,CSARGIEGEGYEQYF
TRBV9,TRBJ2-7,TRBD1,.,TGTGCCAGCAGCGAGACAGGGACCTACGAGCAGTACTTC,CASSETGTYEQYF
TRBV2,TRBJ1-2,.,.,TGTGCCAGCAGTGAAGGGACCAGGGAGGAGTTCTTC,CASSEGTREEFF
TRBV6-1,TRBJ2-1,TRBD2,once,TGTGCCAGCAGTGAATTCGCGGGAGGGGTTCGAGAGCAGTTCTTC,CASSEFAGGVREQFF
TRBV2,TRBJ2-7,.,many,TGTGCCAGCAGTGGTTCCCCAGCCGAGCAGTACTTC,CASSGSPAEQYF
TRBV25-1,TRBJ2-7,TRBD1,.,TGTGCCAGCAGTGAATACAGGGGGCCCTACGAGCAGTACTTC,CASSEYRGPYEQYF
TRBV20-1,TRBJ1-2,.,.,TGCAGTGCTAGAGTGACGGGGGGCGACTATGGCTACACCTTC,CSARVTGGDYGYTF
TRBV4-2,TRBJ1-1,.,.,TGTGCCAGCAGCCCGGGGTCGGAAGGAGGCACTGAAGCTTTCTTT,CASSPGSEGGTEAFF
TRBV29-1,TRBJ1-3,.,many,TGCAGCGTTGAAGATCCGGACTCTGGAAACACCATATATTTT,CSVEDPDSGNTIYF
TRBV10-3,TRBJ1-3,.,.,TGTGCCACCCAGGGTTCTGGAAACACCATATATTTT,CATQGSGNTIYF
TRBV14,TRBJ1-4,.,.,TGTGCCAGCAGCCCCAGGGAAAAACTGTTTTTT,CASSPREKLFF
TRBV25-1,TRBJ1-2,.,.,TGTGCCAGCAGTGAATATTCTAAATCCTATGGCTACACCTTC,CASSEYSKSYGYTF